One and the same sample provided the 5 T cell receptor beta chains below, sequenced in a study of cytomegalovirus exposure and HLA in healthy donors. Profiled with immunoSEQ multiplex PCR; TCRdb holds only in-frame clones, not every one. The sample yields about 130,000 clones, 89% seen once. Material: PBMCs. Receptors originate from a woman aged 18-29 years in good health and CMV-seropositive.

The V and J genes are TRBV28 and TRBJ2-1; D possibly corresponds to TRBD2 (5 bases). V was cut by 4 bases and J by 9 bases, with 13 bases left in between. Germline loops: CDR1 MDHEN, CDR2 SYDVKM. The length of the CDR3 is 13 residues. The CDR3: CASSSAVLGEQFF. DNA of the CDR3: TGTGCCAGCAGTTCCGCCGTACTAGGTGAGCAGTTCTTC.

This rearrangement joins TRBV28 to TRBJ1-2; 9 nucleotides align to TRBD1. From germline, CDR1 is MDHEN and CDR2 SYDVKM. V lost 1 base to trimming and J lost 4 bases; unmatched junction nucleotides: 4. This CDR3 spans 15 amino acids. The DNA for the CDR3 is TGTGCCAGCAGTTTATCCCCGGGACAGGGCTATGGCTACACCTTC. Translation gives CASSLSPGQGYGYTF.

This sequence joins TRBV2 and TRBJ2-7; 8 nucleotides match TRBD2. The CDR3 spans 15 residues. Germline lookup yields CDR1 SNHLY and CDR2 FYNNEI. V dropped 7 bases and J dropped 7; count of bases not matched to a gene: 15. In DNA form, the CDR3 reads TGTGCCAGCAAGGATACTAGCGGAGCACCGGGGGAGCAGTACTTC. Its protein is CASKDTSGAPGEQYF.

V is TRBV14 and J is TRBJ1-1, with a possible D match to TRBD1 (5 bases). The V gene's germline CDR1 is SGHDN and CDR2 FVKESK. This CDR3 region has 15 residues. Trimming took off 6 bases at V and 2 bases at J, with 16 bases between the two ends. CDR3 sequence (DNA): TGTGCCAGCAGGCATACTGCTAGGGGCAACACTGAAGCTTTCTTT. This sequence encodes CASRHTARGNTEAFF.

The J gene is TRBJ2-7, the V gene TRBV7-2; TRBD2 matches 8 bases. Germline CDR1 SGHTA, CDR2 FQGNSA. J was trimmed by 0 bases and V by 5 bases; bases with no gene match: 6. CDR3 length equals 15 residues. The CDR3 spells CASSQSGGYSYEQYF. CDR3 sequence (DNA): TGTGCCAGCAGCCAAAGCGGGGGCTACTCCTACGAGCAGTACTTC.